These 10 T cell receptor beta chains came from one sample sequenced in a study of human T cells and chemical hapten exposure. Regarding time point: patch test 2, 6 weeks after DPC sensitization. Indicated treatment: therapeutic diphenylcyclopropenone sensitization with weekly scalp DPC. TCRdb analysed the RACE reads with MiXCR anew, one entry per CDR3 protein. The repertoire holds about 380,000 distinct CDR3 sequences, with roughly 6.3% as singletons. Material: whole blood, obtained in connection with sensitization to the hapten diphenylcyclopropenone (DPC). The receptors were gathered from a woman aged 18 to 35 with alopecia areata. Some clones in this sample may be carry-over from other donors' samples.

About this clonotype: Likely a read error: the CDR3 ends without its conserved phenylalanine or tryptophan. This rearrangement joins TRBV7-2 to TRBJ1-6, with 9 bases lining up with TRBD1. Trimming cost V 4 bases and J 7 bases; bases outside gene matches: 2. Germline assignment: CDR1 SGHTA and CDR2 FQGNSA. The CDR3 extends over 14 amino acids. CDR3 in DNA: TGTGCCAGCAGCTCCGGACAGGGGAATTCACCCCTCCACTCT. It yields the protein CASSSGQGNSPLHS.

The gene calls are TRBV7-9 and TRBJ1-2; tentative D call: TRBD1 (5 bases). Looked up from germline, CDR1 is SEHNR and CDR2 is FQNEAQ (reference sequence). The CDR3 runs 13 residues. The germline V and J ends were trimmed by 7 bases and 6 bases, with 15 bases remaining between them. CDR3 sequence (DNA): TGTGCCAGCACCTACACAGGTGTTCATGGCTACACCTTC. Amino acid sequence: CASTYTGVHGYTF.

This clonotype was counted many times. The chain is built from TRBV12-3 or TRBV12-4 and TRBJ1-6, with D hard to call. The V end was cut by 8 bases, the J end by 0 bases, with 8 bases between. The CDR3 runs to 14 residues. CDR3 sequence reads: CASASDSYNSPLHF. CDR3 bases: TGTGCCAGCGCTTCAGACTCCTATAATTCACCCCTCCACTTT.

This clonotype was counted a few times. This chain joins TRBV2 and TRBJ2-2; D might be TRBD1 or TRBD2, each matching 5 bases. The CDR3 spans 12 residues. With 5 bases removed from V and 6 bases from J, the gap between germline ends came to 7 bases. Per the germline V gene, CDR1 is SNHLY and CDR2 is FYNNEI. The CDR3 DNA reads TGTGCCAGCAGTCGGGACCCCGGGGAGCTGTTTTTT. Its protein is CASSRDPGELFF.

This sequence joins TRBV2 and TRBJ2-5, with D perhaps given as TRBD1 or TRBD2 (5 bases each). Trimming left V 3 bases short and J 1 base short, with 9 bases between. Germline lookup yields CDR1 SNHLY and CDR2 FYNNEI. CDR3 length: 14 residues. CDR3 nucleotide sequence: TGTGCCAGCAGTGATAGAGGGACCCAAGAGACCCAGTACTTC. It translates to CASSDRGTQETQYF.

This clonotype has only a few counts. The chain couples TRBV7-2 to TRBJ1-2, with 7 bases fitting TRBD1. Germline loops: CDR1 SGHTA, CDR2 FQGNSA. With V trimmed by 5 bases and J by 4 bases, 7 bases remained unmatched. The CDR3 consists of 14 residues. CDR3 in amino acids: CASSQGTALYGYTF. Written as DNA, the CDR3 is TGTGCCAGCAGCCAGGGGACAGCTCTCTATGGCTACACCTTC.

This CDR3 reads CASSMGRAGVTDTQYF. In DNA form, the CDR3 reads TGTGCCAGCAGCATGGGGCGAGCGGGGGTCACAGATACGCAGTATTTT. The chain uses TRBV7-2 and TRBJ2-3; 8 positions agree with TRBD2. This CDR3 is built from 16 residues. Germline CDR1 is SGHTA and CDR2 is FQGNSA. Losses at the gene ends were 5 bases for V and 2 bases for J; bases not matched to a gene: 9.

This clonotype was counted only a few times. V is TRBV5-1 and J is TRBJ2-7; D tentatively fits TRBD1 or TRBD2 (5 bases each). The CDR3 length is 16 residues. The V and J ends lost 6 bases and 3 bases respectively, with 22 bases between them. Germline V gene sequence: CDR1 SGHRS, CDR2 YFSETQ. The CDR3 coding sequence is TGCGCCAGCACCCTGGGTTCCGGGGCCTCCATCTACGAGCAGTACTTC. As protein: CASTLGSGASIYEQYF.

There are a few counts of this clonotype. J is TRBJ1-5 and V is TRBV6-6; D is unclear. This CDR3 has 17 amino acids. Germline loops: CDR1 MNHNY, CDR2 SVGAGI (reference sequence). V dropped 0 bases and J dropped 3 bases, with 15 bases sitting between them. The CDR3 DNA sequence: TGTGCCAGCAGTTACTCGAAAGCCCCCGGCCCCAATCAGCCCCAGCATTTT. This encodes CASSYSKAPGPNQPQHF.

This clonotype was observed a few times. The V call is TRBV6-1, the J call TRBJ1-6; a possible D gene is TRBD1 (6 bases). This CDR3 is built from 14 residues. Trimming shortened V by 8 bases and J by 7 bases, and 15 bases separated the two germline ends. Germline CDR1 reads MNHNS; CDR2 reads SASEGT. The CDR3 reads CASETGTTNSPLHF. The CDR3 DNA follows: TGTGCCAGCGAGACCGGGACAACAAATTCACCCCTCCACTTT.